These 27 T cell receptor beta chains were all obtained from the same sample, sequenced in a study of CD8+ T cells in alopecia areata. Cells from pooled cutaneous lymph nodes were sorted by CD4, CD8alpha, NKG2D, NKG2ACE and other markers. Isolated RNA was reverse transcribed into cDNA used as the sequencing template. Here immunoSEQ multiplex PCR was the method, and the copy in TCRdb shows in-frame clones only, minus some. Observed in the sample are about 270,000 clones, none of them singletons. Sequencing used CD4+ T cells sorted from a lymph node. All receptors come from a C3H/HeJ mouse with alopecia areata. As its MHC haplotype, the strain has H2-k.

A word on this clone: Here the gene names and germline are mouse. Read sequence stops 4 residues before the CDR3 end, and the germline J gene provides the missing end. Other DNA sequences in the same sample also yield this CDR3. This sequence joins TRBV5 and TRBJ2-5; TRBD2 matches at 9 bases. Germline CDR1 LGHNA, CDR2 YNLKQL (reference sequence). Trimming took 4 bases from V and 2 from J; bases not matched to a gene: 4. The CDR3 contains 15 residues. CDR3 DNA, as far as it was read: TGTGCCAGCAGCCCCCGACTGGGGGTCCAAGAC. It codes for CASSPRLGVQD. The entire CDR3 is CASSPRLGVQDTQYF.

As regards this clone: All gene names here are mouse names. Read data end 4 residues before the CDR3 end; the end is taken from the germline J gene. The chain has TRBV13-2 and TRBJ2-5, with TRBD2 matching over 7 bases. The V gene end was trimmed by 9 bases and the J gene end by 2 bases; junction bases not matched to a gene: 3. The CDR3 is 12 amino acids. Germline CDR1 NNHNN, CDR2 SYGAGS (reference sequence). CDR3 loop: CATGGIQDTQYF. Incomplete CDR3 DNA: TGTGCCACTGGGGGAATCCAAGAC.

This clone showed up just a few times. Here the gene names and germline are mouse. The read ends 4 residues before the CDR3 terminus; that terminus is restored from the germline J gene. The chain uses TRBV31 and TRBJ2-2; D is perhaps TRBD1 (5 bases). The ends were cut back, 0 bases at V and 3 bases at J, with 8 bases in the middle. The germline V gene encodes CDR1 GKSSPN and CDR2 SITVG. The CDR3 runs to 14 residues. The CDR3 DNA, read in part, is TGTGCCTGGAGTCTAGGCAGGGACACCGGG. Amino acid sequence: CAWSLGRDTG. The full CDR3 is CAWSLGRDTGQLYF.

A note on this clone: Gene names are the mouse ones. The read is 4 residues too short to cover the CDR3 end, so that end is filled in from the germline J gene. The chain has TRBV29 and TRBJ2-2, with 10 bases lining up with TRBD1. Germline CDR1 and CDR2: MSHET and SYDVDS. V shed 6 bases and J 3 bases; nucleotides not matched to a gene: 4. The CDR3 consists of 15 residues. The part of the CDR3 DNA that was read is TGTGCTAGCAGCCCCGGGACAGGGGACACCGGG. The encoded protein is CASSPGTGDTG. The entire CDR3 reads CASSPGTGDTGQLYF. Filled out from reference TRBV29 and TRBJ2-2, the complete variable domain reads DMKVTQMPRYLIKRMGENVLLECGQDMSHETMYWYRQDPGLGLQLIYISYDVDSNSEGDIPKGYRVSRKKREHFSLILDSAKTNQTSVYFCASSPGTGDTGQLYFGEGSKLTVL.

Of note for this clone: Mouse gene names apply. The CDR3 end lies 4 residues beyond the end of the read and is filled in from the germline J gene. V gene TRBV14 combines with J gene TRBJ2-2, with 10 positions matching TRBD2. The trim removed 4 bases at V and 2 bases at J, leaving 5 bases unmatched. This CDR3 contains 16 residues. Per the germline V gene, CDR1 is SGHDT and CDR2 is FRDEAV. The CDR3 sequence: CASSDWGALNTGQLYF. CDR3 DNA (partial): TGTGCCAGCAGTGACTGGGGGGCCCTGAACACCGGG.

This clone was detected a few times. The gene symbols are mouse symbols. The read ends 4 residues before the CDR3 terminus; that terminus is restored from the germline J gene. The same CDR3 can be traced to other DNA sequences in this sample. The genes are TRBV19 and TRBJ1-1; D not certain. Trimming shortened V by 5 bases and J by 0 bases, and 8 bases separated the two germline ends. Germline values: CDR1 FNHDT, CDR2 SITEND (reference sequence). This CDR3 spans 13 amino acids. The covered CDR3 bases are TGTGCCAGCAGCAGAACAACAAACACA. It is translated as CASSRTTNT. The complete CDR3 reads CASSRTTNTEVFF.

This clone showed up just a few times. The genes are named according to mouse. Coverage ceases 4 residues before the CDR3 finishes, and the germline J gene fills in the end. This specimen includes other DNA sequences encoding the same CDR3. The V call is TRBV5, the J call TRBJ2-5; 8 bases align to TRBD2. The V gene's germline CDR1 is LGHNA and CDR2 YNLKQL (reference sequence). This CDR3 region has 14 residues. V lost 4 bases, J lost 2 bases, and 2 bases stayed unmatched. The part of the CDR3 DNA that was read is TGTGCCAGCAGCCGAACTGGGGGCCAAGAC. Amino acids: CASSRTGGQD. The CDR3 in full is CASSRTGGQDTQYF.

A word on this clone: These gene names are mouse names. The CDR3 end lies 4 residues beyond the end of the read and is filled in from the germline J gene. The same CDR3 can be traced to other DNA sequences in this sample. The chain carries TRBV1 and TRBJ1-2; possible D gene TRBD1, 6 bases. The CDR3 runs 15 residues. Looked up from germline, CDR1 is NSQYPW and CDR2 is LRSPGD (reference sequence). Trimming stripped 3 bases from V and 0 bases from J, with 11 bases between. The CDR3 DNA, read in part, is TGCACCTGCAGTGCCGCACAGGGTGCAAACTCC. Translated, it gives CTCSAAQGANS. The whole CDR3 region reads CTCSAAQGANSDYTF.

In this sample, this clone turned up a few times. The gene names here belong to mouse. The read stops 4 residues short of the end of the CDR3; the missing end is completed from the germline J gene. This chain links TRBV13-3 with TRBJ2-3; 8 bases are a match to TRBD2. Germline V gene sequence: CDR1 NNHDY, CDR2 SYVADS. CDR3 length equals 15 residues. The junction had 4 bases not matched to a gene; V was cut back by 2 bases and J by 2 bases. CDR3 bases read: TGTGCCAGCAGTGAAGGGGGGGGGCTTGCAGAA. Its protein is CASSEGGGLAE. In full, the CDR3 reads CASSEGGGLAETLYF.

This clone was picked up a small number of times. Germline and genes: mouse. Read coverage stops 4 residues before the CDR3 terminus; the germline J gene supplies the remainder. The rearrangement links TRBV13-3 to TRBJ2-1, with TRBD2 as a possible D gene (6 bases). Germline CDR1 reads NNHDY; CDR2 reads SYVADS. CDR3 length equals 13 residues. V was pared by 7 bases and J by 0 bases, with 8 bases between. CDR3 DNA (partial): TGTGCCAGCGCGACTGGTAACTATGCT. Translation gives CASATGNYA. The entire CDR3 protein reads CASATGNYAEQFF.

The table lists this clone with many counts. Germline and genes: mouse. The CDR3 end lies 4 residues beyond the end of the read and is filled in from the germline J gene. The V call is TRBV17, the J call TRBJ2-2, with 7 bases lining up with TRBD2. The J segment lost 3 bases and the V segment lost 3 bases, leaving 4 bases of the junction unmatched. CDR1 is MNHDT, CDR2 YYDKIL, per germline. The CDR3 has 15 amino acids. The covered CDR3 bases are TGTGCTAGCAGTAGTCCCCTGGGGGACACCGGG. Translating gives CASSSPLGDTG. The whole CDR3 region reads CASSSPLGDTGQLYF. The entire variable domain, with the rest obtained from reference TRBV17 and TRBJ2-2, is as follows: DTTVKQNPRYKLARVGKPVNLICSQTMNHDTMYWYQKKPNQAPKLLLFYYDKILNREADTFEKFQSSRPNNSFCSLYIGSAGLEYSAMYLCASSSPLGDTGQLYFGEGSKLTVL.

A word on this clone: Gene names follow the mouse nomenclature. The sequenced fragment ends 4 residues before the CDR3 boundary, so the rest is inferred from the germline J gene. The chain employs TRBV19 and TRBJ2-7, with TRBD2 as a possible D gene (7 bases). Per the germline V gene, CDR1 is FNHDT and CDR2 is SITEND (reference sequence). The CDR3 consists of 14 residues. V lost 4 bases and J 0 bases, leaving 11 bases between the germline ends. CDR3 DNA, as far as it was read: TGTGCCAGCAGTGTGGGGGGCAGCTCCTAT. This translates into CASSVGGSSY. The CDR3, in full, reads CASSVGGSSYEQYF.

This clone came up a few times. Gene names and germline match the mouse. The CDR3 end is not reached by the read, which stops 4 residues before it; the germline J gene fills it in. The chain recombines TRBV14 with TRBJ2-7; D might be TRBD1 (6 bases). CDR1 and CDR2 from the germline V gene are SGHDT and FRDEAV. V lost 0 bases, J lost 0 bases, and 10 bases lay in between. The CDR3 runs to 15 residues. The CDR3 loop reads CASSFFRDNSYEQYF. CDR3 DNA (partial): TGTGCCAGCAGTTTCTTCCGGGACAACTCCTAT.

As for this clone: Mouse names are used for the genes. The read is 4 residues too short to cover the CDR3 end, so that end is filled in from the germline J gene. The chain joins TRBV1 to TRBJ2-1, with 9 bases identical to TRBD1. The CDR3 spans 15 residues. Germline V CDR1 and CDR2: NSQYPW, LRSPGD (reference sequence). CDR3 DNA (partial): TGCACCTGCAGTGCAGCCGGGACAGGGAGAGCT. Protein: CTCSAAGTGRA. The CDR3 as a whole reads CTCSAAGTGRAEQFF.

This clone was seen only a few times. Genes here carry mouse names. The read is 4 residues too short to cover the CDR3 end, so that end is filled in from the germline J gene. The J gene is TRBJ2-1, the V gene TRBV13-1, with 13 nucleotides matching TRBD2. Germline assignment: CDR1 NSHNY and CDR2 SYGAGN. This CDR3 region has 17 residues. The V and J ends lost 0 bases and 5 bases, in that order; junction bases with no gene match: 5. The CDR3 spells CASSDGGLGGLNAEQFF. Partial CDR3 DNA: TGTGCCAGCAGTGATGGGGGACTGGGGGGGTTGAATGCT.

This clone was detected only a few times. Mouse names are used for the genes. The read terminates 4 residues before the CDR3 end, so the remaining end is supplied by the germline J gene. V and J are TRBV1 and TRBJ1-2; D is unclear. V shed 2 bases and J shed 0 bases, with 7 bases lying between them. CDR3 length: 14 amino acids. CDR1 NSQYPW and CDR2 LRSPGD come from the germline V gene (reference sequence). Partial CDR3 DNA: TGCACCTGCAGTGCACTCGGTCCAAACTCC. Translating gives CTCSALGPNS. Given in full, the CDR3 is CTCSALGPNSDYTF.

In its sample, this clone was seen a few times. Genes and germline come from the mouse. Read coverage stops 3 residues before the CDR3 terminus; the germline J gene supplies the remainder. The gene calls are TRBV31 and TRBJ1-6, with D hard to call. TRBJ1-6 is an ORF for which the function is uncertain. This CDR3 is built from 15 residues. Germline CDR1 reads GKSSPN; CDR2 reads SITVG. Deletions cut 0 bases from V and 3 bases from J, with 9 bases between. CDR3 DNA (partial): TGTGCCTGGAGTCTGATGGGGAACTATAATTCGCCC. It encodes CAWSLMGNYNSP. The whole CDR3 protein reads CAWSLMGNYNSPLYF.

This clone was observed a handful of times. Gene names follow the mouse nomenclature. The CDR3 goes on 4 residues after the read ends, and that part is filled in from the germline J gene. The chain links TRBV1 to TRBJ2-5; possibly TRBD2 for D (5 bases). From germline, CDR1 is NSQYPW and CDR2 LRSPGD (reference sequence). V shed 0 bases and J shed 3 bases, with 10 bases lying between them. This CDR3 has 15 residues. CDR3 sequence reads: CTCSADVAGQDTQYF. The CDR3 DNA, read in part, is TGCACCTGCAGTGCAGATGTGGCTGGGCAAGAC.

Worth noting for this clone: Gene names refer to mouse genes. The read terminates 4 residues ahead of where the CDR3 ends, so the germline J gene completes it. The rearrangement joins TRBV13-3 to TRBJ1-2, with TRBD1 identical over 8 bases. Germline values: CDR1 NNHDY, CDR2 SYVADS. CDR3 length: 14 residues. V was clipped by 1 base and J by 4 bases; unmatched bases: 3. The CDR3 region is CASSDNRGISDYTF. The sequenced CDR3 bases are TGTGCCAGCAGTGATAACAGGGGGATCTCC.

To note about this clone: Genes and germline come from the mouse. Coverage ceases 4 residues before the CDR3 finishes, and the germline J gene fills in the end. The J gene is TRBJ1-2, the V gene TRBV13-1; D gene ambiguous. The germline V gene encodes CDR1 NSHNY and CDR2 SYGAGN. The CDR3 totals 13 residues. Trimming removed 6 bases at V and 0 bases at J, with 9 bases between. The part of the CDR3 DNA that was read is TGTGCCAGCACCGAACAGACAAACTCC. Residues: CASTEQTNS. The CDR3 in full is CASTEQTNSDYTF.

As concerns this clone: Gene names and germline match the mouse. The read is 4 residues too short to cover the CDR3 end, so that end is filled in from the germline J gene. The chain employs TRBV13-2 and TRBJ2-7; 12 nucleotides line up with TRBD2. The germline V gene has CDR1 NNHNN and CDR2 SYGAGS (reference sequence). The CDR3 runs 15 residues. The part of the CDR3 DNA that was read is TGTGCCAGCGGTGATATCGGACTGGGGGGGTAT. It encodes CASGDIGLGGY. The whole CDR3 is CASGDIGLGGYEQYF.

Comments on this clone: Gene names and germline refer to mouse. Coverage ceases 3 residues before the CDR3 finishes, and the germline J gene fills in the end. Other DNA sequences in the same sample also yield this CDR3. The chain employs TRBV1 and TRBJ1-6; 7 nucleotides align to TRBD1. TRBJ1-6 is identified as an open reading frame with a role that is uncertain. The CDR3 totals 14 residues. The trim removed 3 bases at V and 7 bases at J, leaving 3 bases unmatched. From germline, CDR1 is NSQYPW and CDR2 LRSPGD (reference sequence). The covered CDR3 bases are TGCACCTGCAGTGCGGACAGGAGGAATTCGCCC. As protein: CTCSADRRNSP. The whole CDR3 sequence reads CTCSADRRNSPLYF.

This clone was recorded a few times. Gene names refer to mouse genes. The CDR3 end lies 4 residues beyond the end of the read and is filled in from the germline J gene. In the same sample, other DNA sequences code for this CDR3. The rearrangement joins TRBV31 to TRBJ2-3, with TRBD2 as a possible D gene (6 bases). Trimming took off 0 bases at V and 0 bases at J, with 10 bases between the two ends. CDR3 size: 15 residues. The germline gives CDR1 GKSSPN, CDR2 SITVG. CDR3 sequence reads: CAWSLDGGSAETLYF. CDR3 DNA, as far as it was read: TGTGCCTGGAGTCTAGACGGGGGGAGTGCAGAA.

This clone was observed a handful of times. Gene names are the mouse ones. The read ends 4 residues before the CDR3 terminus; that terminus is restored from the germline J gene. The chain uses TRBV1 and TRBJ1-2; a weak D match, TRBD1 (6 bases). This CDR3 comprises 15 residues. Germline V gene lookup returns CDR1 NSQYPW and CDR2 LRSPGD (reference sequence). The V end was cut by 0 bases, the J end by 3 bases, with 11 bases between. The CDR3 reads CTCSADWGADSDYTF. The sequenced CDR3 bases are TGCACCTGCAGTGCAGATTGGGGGGCGGACTCC. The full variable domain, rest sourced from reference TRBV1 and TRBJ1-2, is VTLLEQNPRWRLVPRGQAVNLRCILKNSQYPWMSWYQQDLQKQLQWLFTLRSPGDKEVKSLPGADYLATRVTDTELRLQVANMSQGRTLYCTCSADWGADSDYTFGSGTRLLVI.

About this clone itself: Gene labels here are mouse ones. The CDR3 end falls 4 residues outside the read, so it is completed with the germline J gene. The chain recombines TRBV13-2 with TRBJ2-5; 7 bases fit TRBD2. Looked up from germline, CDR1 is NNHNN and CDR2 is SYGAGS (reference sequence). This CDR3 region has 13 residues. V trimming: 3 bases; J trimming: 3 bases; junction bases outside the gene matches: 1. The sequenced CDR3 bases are TGTGCCAGCGGTGTGGACTGGCAAGAC. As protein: CASGVDWQD. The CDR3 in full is CASGVDWQDTQYF.

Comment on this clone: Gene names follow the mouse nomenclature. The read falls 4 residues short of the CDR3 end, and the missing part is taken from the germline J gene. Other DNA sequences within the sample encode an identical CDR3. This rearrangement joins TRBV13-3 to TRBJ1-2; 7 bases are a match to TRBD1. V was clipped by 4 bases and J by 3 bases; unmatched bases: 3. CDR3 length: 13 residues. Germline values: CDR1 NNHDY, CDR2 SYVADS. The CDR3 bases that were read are TGTGCCAGCAGTCCCAGGGGGGACTCC. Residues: CASSPRGDS. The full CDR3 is CASSPRGDSDYTF.

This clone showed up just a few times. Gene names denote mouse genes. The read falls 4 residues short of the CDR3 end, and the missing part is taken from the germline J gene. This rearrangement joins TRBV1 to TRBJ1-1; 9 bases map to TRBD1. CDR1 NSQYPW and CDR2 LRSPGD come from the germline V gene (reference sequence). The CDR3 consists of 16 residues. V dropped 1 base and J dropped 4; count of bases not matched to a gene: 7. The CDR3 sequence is CTCSAATQGAGTEVFF. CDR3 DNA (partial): TGCACCTGCAGTGCAGCGACACAGGGGGCGGGCACA.